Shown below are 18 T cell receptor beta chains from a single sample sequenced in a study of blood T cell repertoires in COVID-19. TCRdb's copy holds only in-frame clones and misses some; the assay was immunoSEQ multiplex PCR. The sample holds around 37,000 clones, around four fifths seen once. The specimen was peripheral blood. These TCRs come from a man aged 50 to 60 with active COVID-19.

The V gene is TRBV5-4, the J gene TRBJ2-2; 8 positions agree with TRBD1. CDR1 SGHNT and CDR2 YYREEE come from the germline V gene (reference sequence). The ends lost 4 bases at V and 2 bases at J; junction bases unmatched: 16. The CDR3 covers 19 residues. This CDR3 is CASSQGAMAGGANTGELFF. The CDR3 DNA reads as TGTGCCAGCAGCCAGGGGGCGATGGCGGGCGGGGCTAACACCGGGGAGCTGTTTTTT. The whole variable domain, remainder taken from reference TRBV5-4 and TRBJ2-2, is ETGVTQSPTHLIKTRGQQVTLRCSSQSGHNTVSWYQQALGQGPQFIFQYYREEENGRGNFPPRFSGLQFPNYSSELNVNALELDDSALYLCASSQGAMAGGANTGELFFGEGSRLTVL.

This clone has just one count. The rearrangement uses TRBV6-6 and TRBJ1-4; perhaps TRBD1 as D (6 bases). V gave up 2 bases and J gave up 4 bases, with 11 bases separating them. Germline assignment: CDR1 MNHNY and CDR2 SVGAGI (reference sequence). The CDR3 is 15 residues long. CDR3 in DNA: TGTGCCAGCAGTTACGGACAGCCGATTAATGAAAAACTGTTTTTT. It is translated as CASSYGQPINEKLFF.

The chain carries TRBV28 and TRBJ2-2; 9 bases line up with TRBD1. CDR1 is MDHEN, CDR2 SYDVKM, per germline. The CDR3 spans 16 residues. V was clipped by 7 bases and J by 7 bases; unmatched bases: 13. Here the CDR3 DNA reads TGTGCCAGCACCCCCTATGGGACAGGGAAGGTCGGGGAGCTGTTTTTT. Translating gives CASTPYGTGKVGELFF. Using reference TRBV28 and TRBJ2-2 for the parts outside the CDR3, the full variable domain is DVKVTQSSRYLVKRTGEKVFLECVQDMDHENMFWYRQDPGLGLRLIYFSYDVKMKEKGDIPEGYSVSREKKERFSLILESASTNQTSMYLCASTPYGTGKVGELFFGEGSRLTVL.

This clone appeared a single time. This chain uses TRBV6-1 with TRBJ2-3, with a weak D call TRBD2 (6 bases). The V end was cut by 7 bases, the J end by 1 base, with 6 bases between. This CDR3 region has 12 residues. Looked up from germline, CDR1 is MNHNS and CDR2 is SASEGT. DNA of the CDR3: TGTGCCAGCACGGGGGGCACAGATACGCAGTATTTT. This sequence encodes CASTGGTDTQYF.

The CDR3 loop reads CASSQNLAVRTDTQYF. CDR3 nucleotide sequence: TGCGCCAGCAGCCAAAATCTAGCGGTCAGGACAGATACGCAGTATTTT. This chain connects TRBV4-3 to TRBJ2-3; 7 bases line up with TRBD2. J lost 3 bases, V lost 2 bases, and 8 bases had no gene match. The V gene's germline CDR1 is LGHNA and CDR2 YSLEER. The CDR3 runs to 16 residues.

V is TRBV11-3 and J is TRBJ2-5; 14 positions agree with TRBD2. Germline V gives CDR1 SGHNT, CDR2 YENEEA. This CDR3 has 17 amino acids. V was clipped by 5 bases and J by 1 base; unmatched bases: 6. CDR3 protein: CASSPGTSGGLQETQYF. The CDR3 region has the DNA TGTGCCAGCAGCCCCGGGACTAGCGGGGGACTCCAAGAGACCCAGTACTTC.

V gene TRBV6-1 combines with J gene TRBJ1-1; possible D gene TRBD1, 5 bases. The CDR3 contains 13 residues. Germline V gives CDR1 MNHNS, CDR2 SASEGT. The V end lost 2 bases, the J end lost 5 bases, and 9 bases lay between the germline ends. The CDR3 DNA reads TGTGCCAGCAGTGAATCAGGGAGGACTGAAGCTTTCTTT. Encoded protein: CASSESGRTEAFF.

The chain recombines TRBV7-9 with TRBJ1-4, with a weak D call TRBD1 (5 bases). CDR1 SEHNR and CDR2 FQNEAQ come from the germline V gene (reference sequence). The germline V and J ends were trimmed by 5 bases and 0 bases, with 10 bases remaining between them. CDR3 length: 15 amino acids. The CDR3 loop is CASSLRGSTNEKLFF. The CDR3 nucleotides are TGTGCCAGCAGCCTTAGGGGCTCAACTAATGAAAAACTGTTTTTT. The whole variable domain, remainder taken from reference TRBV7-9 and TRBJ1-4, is DTGVSQNPRHKITKRGQNVTFRCDPISEHNRLYWYRQTLGQGPEFLTYFQNEAQLEKSRLLSDRFSAERPKGSFSTLEIQRTEQGDSAMYLCASSLRGSTNEKLFFGSGTQLSVL.

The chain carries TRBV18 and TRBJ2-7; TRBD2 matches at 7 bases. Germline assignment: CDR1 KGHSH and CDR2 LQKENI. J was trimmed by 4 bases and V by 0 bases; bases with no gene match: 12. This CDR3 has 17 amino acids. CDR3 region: CASSPPRWGGRGYEQYF. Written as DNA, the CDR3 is TGTGCCAGCTCACCACCGCGTTGGGGTGGGAGGGGATACGAGCAGTACTTC.

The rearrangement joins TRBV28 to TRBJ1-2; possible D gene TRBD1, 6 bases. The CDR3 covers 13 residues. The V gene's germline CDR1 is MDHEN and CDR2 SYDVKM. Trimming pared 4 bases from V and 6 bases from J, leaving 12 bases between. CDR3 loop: CASSYREWNGYTF. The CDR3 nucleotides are TGTGCCAGCAGTTACAGGGAGTGGAATGGCTACACCTTC.

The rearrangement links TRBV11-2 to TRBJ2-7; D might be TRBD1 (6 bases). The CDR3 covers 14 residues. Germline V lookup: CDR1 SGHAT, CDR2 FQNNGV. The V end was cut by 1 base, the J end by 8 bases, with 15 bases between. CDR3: CASSLAPTGEKQYF. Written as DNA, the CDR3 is TGTGCCAGCAGCTTAGCGCCGACAGGTGAAAAGCAGTACTTC.

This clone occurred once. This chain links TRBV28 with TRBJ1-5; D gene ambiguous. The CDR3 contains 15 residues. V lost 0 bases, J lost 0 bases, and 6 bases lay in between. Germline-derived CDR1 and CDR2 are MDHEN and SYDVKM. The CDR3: CASSLWLGSNQPQHF. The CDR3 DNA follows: TGTGCCAGCAGTTTATGGCTCGGTAGCAATCAGCCCCAGCATTTT.

This CDR3 reads CASSEDGQLDEQYF. The DNA for the CDR3 is TGTGCCAGCAGTGAAGATGGACAGCTCGACGAGCAGTACTTC. The chain uses TRBV6-1 and TRBJ2-7; perhaps TRBD1 as D (6 bases). The V and J ends lost 1 base and 5 bases respectively, with 12 bases between them. The V gene's germline CDR1 is MNHNS and CDR2 SASEGT. The CDR3 loop spans 14 amino acids.

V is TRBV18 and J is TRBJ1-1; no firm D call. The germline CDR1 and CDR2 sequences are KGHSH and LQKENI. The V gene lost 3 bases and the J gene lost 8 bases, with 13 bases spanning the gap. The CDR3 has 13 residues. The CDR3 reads CASSPGRDIEAFF. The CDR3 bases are TGTGCCAGCTCACCGGGGAGAGATATAGAAGCTTTCTTT. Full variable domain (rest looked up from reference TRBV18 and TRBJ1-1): NAGVMQNPRHLVRRRGQEARLRCSPMKGHSHVYWYRQLPEEGLKFMVYLQKENIIDESGMPKERFSAEFPKEGPSILRIQQVVRGDSAAYFCASSPGRDIEAFFGQGTRLTVV.

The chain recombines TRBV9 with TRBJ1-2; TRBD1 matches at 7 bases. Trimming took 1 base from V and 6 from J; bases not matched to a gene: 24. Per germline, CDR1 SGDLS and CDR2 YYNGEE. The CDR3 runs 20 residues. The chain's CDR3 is CASSVLGPGTRQGKVHGYTF. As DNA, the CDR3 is TGTGCCAGCAGCGTATTGGGGCCTGGAACGAGACAGGGTAAAGTCCATGGCTACACCTTC.

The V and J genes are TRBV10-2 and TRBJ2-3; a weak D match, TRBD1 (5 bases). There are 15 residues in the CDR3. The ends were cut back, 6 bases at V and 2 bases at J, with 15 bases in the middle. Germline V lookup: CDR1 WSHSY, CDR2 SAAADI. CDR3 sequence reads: CASSRGQVLTDTQYF. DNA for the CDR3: TGCGCCAGCAGCCGCGGACAAGTTCTCACAGATACGCAGTATTTT.

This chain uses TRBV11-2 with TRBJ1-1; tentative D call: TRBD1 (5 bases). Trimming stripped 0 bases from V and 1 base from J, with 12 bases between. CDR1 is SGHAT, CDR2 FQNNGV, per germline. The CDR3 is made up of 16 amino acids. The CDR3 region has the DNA TGTGCCAGCAGCTTAGAAGTCCCCAGGGCGAACACTGAAGCTTTCTTT. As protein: CASSLEVPRANTEAFF.

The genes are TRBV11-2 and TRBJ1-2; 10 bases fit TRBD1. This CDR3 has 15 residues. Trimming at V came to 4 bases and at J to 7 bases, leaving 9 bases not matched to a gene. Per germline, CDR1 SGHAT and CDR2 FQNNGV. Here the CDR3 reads CASSSGTGELGGYTF. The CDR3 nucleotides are TGTGCCAGCAGCTCCGGGACAGGGGAATTGGGTGGCTACACCTTC.